The table lists the clone carrying this TCR beta chain with a few counts. Germline-derived CDR1 and CDR2 are LGHNT and FRNRAP. Trimming took off 4 bases at V and 2 bases at J, with 9 bases between the two ends. The CDR3 has 13 amino acids. Libraries of TCR beta came from iRepertoire HTBI primers plus Arm-PCR of CDR3 regions. TCRdb re-called the multiplex PCR reads through MiXCR, storing one row per CDR3 protein. The sample lists hundreds of thousands of distinct CDR3 sequences, under 20% occurring once. The sample originates from a study of regulatory T cells in long-lasting Graves disease. Time point described: newly diagnosed GD, antithyroid drugs for less than 3 months. From RNA extracted from PBMCs, the TCR library was made. The same data also contributed to another study, on T cells in Graves' hyperthyroidism and ophthalmopathy. That paper adds: Diagnoses used clinical symptoms, serum thyroxine and TRAb, thyroid ultrasound and orbital computed tomography.

The sequence came from a woman aged 30 to 39 with Graves disease. The sample was peripheral blood mononuclear cells (PBMCs), taken at new diagnosis, from a patient treated with antithyroid drugs. The chain has TRBV12-5 and TRBJ2-7; tentatively, D is TRBD2 (5 bases). In nucleotides, the CDR3 is TGTGCTAGTGGTTATGGAGGAACCTACGAGCAGTACTTC. As protein: CASGYGGTYEQYF.